This T cell receptor (beta chain) was captured in a study of T cell responses to AZD1222 COVID-19 vaccine. The CDR3 totals 13 residues. With 6 bases removed from V and 4 bases from J, the gap between germline ends came to 12 bases. Findings and limits, study-wide: CD4 TCRs linked to vaccination spanned spike, dominating at 160-218 and 743-854. Spike-specific TCR repertoires showed rising breadth and depth after two AZD1222 doses. White British ancestry dominated among donors, who included more females, and clonal diversity was possibly underestimated.

TCRdb's table, derived via immunoSEQ multiplex PCR, lists solely in-frame clones and lacks some. Here the sample spans 130,000 to 150,000 clones, roughly 89% being singletons. As for this clone: Its target is unknown.

The analysis combined second doses at about 4 or about 12 weeks. The TCR comes from an adult who received the AZD1222 COVID-19 vaccine. This sequence joins TRBV12-3 or TRBV12-4 and TRBJ1-1; D ambiguous. Sample: peripheral blood, taken 28 days after the second AZD1222 dose. CDR3 protein: CASSLNKGTEAFF. Here the CDR3 DNA reads TGTGCCAGCAGCTTAAACAAGGGCACTGAAGCTTTCTTT.